This T cell receptor (beta chain) is from a study of blood T cells in healthy people across ages. At the level of the study: Per every two T cells, about one barcoded beta molecule was captured by template switching. Points from the study as a whole: Total diversity from one million sequenced T cells was likely underestimated.

Staff drew 8 to 10 milliliters of peripheral blood from each donor. This CDR3 region has 16 residues. Germline-derived CDR1 and CDR2 are DFQATT and SNEGSKA (reference sequence). Losses at the gene ends were 5 bases for V and 4 bases for J; bases not matched to a gene: 14. On this clonotype itself: The antigen is not known.

Using a J-beta primer mix together with a sample-barcoded 5' primer, a second PCR was run for about 6 to 11 cycles. Each cDNA molecule carried a tag from a template-switch adaptor that contained 12 random nucleotides. One entry per CDR3 protein, called by TCRdb with MiXCR from the 5' RACE reads. Of about 1.7 million distinct CDR3 sequences listed, 28% were seen once; the top ten hold roughly 8.2%. Material: blood. The chain joins TRBV20-1 to TRBJ2-3; 8 bases fit TRBD2. The sequence was collected from a woman aged 25-40 years in good health. CDR3 coding DNA: TGCAGTGCTCGCAACGTCCCCGGACTAGCAGCAGATACGCAGTATTTT. Protein product: CSARNVPGLAADTQYF.